The 18 T cell receptor beta chains given below trace back to one sample, sequenced in a study of siplizumab effects on memory and regulatory T cells. Profiling relied on immunoSEQ multiplex PCR, and the TCRdb table lists in-frame clones only, not all of them. The sample lists approximately 91,000 clones; 95% were seen once. The sample taken for sequencing was CD8+ T cells sorted from blood. These receptors originate from a human donor in good health.

The chain uses TRBV12-5 and TRBJ2-7; D tentatively reads TRBD1 or TRBD2 (6 bases each). CDR3 length: 14 amino acids. Germline V gene data show CDR1 as LGHNT and CDR2 as FRNRAP. Trimming removed 5 bases at V and 4 bases at J, with 15 bases between. The chain's CDR3 is CASGPTGGGYEQYF. CDR3 DNA: TGTGCTAGTGGTCCGACCGGGGGCGGGTACGAGCAGTACTTC.

The CDR3 DNA sequence: TGTGCCAGCAGCTCCCGTTCCTACGAGCAGTACTTC. Translated, it gives CASSSRSYEQYF. This chain links TRBV7-8 with TRBJ2-7; D is ambiguous. V was clipped by 4 bases and J by 1 base, with 5 bases between them. The CDR3 covers 12 residues. Per germline, CDR1 SGHVS and CDR2 FQNEAQ.

Written as DNA, the CDR3 is TGTGCCAGCAGTTTATCCCGCCCGGCGGGAGGAAACACCATATATTTT. It is translated as CASSLSRPAGGNTIYF. The V call is TRBV28, the J call TRBJ1-3; no firm D call. The CDR3 runs 16 residues. V lost 1 base to trimming and J lost 4 bases, with 14 bases between them. Germline V lookup: CDR1 MDHEN, CDR2 SYDVKM. Filled out from reference TRBV28 and TRBJ1-3, the complete variable domain reads DVKVTQSSRYLVKRTGEKVFLECVQDMDHENMFWYRQDPGLGLRLIYFSYDVKMKEKGDIPEGYSVSREKKERFSLILESASTNQTSMYLCASSLSRPAGGNTIYFGEGSWLTVV.

The chain carries TRBV7-3 and TRBJ2-5; D is tentatively TRBD1 or TRBD2 (5 bases each). The CDR3 runs 14 residues. Germline V CDR1 and CDR2: SGHTA, FQGTGA. Trimming cost V 5 bases and J 5 bases, with 15 bases left between them. In nucleotides, the CDR3 is TGTGCCAGCAGCCCCCAAGACAGAGGGGAGACCCAGTACTTC. Protein: CASSPQDRGETQYF.

V is TRBV2 and J is TRBJ1-1; D is uncertain. The V end lost 3 bases, the J end lost 1 base, and 9 bases lay between the germline ends. Germline V gene data show CDR1 as SNHLY and CDR2 as FYNNEI. This CDR3 is built from 14 residues. As DNA, the CDR3 is TGTGCCAGCAGTGACTGGGTTGGGAACACTGAAGCTTTCTTT. Protein: CASSDWVGNTEAFF. The full variable domain, completed using reference TRBV2 and TRBJ1-1, is EPEVTQTPSHQVTQMGQEVILRCVPISNHLYFYWYRQILGQKVEFLVSFYNNEISEKSEIFDDQFSVERPDGSNFTLKIRSTKLEDSAMYFCASSDWVGNTEAFFGQGTRLTVV.

The chain couples TRBV28 to TRBJ1-1; D remains ambiguous. The germline V and J ends were trimmed by 2 bases and 6 bases, with 13 bases remaining between them. From germline, CDR1 is MDHEN and CDR2 SYDVKM. The CDR3 loop spans 14 amino acids. The CDR3 nucleotides read TGTGCCAGCAGTTTAGAGATAGGGATGGCTGAAGCTTTCTTT. Translation: CASSLEIGMAEAFF.

The chain recombines TRBV27 with TRBJ2-5; TRBD2 matches at 7 bases. From germline, CDR1 is MNHEY and CDR2 SMNVEV (reference sequence). Unmatched junction bases numbered 12, after V lost 8 bases and J lost 6 bases. The CDR3 spans 14 residues. The DNA of the CDR3 is TGTGCCAGCCGCCCGGGGAGGGGCGAGCAGACCCAGTACTTC. This translates into CASRPGRGEQTQYF.

The gene calls are TRBV9 and TRBJ2-2; D may be TRBD1 (6 bases). Between the trimmed V and J ends, which lost 4 bases and 5 bases, there was a span of 12 bases. The CDR3 length is 14 residues. The germline gives CDR1 SGDLS, CDR2 YYNGEE. The CDR3 sequence is CASSHPTGTGELFF. In DNA, the CDR3 is TGTGCCAGCAGCCATCCTACAGGGACCGGGGAGCTGTTTTTT.

The chain has TRBV28 and TRBJ1-5, with D unclear. The germline gives CDR1 MDHEN, CDR2 SYDVKM. V was cut by 5 bases and J by 4 bases, with 15 bases left in between. The CDR3 has 15 residues. The CDR3 here is CASSLTQTSNQPQHF. CDR3 nucleotide sequence: TGTGCCAGCAGTCTAACACAAACCTCTAATCAGCCCCAGCATTTT.

This clone has just one count. V and J are TRBV7-9 and TRBJ2-2, with D unresolved. CDR1 is SEHNR and CDR2 is FQNEAQ in the germline V gene (reference sequence). This CDR3 contains 14 residues. V was cut by 3 bases and J by 0 bases, with 5 bases left in between. The CDR3 DNA reads TGTGCCAGCAGCTTTCGAGCGAACACCGGGGAGCTGTTTTTT. Translating it yields CASSFRANTGELFF.

The chain has TRBV7-8 and TRBJ1-1; 7 bases agree with TRBD1. This CDR3 has 11 residues. Trimming cost V 7 bases and J 11 bases; bases outside gene matches: 7. Germline lookup yields CDR1 SGHVS and CDR2 FQNEAQ. The CDR3 sequence: CASTWGGQAFF. The CDR3 coding sequence is TGTGCCAGCACCTGGGGGGGACAGGCTTTCTTT.

The V and J genes are TRBV9 and TRBJ2-5; no clear D gene. The germline V gene encodes CDR1 SGDLS and CDR2 YYNGEE. V shed 0 bases and J shed 1 base, with 7 bases lying between them. This CDR3 has 14 amino acids. The CDR3 region is CASSVGRLQETQYF. The CDR3 DNA reads as TGTGCCAGCAGCGTAGGCAGGCTCCAAGAGACCCAGTACTTC.

This chain links TRBV28 with TRBJ2-7, with D perhaps assigned TRBD1 or TRBD2 (6 bases each). With 10 bases removed from V and 7 bases from J, the gap between germline ends came to 20 bases. There are 13 residues in the CDR3. CDR1 and CDR2 (germline): MDHEN, SYDVKM. This CDR3 is CATRYIAGQEQYF. CDR3 in DNA: TGTGCCACCAGATATATTGCGGGACAAGAGCAGTACTTC.

This CDR3 reads CASRSEDEDRETQYF. In nucleotides, the CDR3 is TGTGCCAGCAGAAGTGAAGACGAAGACCGGGAGACCCAGTACTTC. This chain connects TRBV6-1 to TRBJ2-5; no firm D call. CDR3 length equals 15 residues. Trimming took off 6 bases at V and 5 bases at J, with 19 bases between the two ends. From germline, CDR1 is MNHNS and CDR2 SASEGT.

This chain uses TRBV13 with TRBJ2-1; 9 bases match TRBD2. CDR3 length: 16 residues. The junction had 5 bases not matched to a gene; V was cut back by 0 bases and J by 5 bases. Germline V gene data show CDR1 as PRHDT and CDR2 as FYEKMQ (reference sequence). The CDR3 loop is CASSLGSGSLNNEQFF. The CDR3 DNA reads TGTGCCAGCAGCTTAGGTAGCGGGAGTCTCAACAATGAGCAGTTCTTC.

The chain uses TRBV7-6 and TRBJ2-1; possible D gene TRBD2, 5 bases. Germline CDR1 SGHVS, CDR2 FNYEAQ. V lost 6 bases and J lost 4, with 16 bases in between. CDR3 size: 15 residues. CDR3 sequence: CASRPGLARYNEQFF. DNA for the CDR3: TGTGCCAGCAGACCTGGTTTAGCGAGGTACAATGAGCAGTTCTTC.

This chain uses TRBV19 with TRBJ1-5; 10 bases are shared with TRBD1. CDR1 and CDR2 from the germline V gene are LNHDA and SQIVND (reference sequence). There are 21 residues in the CDR3. The J segment lost 0 bases and the V segment lost 4 bases, leaving 18 bases of the junction unmatched. This CDR3 is CASSTPKPGQGRSNSNQPQHF. The CDR3 DNA reads TGTGCCAGTAGTACCCCCAAGCCGGGACAGGGGAGGAGTAATAGCAATCAGCCCCAGCATTTT.

This clone was counted once. The chain recombines TRBV19 with TRBJ2-1; 7 bases are a match to TRBD1. Germline V gene lookup returns CDR1 LNHDA and CDR2 SQIVND (reference sequence). This CDR3 has 15 residues. The ends lost 6 bases at V and 0 bases at J; junction bases unmatched: 5. The CDR3 DNA follows: TGTGCCAGTAGGCCGACAGGGAGCTCCTACAATGAGCAGTTCTTC. This gives the protein CASRPTGSSYNEQFF.